The rows below give T cell receptor beta chains drawn from one sample of a study of shared clonotypes between healthy human individuals. The protocol was immunoSEQ multiplex PCR, while the TCRdb copy is restricted to in-frame clones and leaves out a portion. Of over 2 million clones listed, roughly 94% were seen once; the top ten hold 0.9% to 1.4%. What was sequenced was naive CD8+ T cells sorted from blood. These receptors were collected from a man aged 18 to 29 in good health. Each CDR3 is given with its conserved first and last residue. Fields, in order: D gene, clone size, V gene, J gene, CDR3 length, CDR3 protein, CDR3 DNA. A D gene is named only where the DNA matches it firmly. Part of the rows lack a size; the others show once, few, many or a class for expanded clones.

D gene: TRBD2; clone size: -; V gene: TRBV27; J gene: TRBJ2-7; CDR3 length: 15; CDR3 protein: CASTLRLAGAGEQYF; CDR3 DNA: TGTGCCAGCACCCTGAGGCTAGCGGGAGCTGGCGAGCAGTACTTC
D gene: -; clone size: -; V gene: TRBV7-9; J gene: TRBJ1-1; CDR3 length: 16; CDR3 protein: CASSYGGGIGGTEAFF; CDR3 DNA: TGTGCCAGCAGCTACGGGGGTGGTATAGGTGGCACTGAAGCTTTCTTT
D gene: -; clone size: once; V gene: TRBV27; J gene: TRBJ2-2; CDR3 length: 17; CDR3 protein: CASSLGQVPRNTGELFF; CDR3 DNA: TGTGCCAGCAGTTTAGGGCAGGTCCCAAGGAACACCGGGGAGCTGTTTTTT
D gene: -; clone size: -; V gene: TRBV30; J gene: TRBJ2-3; CDR3 length: 16; CDR3 protein: CAWSVPGKASTDTQYF; CDR3 DNA: TGTGCCTGGAGTGTACCAGGGAAGGCTAGCACAGATACGCAGTATTTT
D gene: -; clone size: -; V gene: TRBV7-9; J gene: TRBJ2-6; CDR3 length: 15; CDR3 protein: CASSPTGSGANVLTF; CDR3 DNA: TGTGCCAGCAGCCCCACAGGGAGTGGGGCCAACGTCCTGACTTTC
D gene: -; clone size: -; V gene: TRBV5-6; J gene: TRBJ2-7; CDR3 length: 13; CDR3 protein: CASTRSESYEQYF; CDR3 DNA: TGTGCCAGCACCCGAAGCGAATCCTACGAGCAGTACTTC
D gene: -; clone size: -; V gene: TRBV28; J gene: TRBJ2-7; CDR3 length: 14; CDR3 protein: CASSLVVTDYEQYF; CDR3 DNA: TGTGCCAGCAGTTTAGTGGTAACGGACTACGAGCAGTACTTC
D gene: -; clone size: -; V gene: TRBV4-1; J gene: TRBJ2-5; CDR3 length: 12; CDR3 protein: CASSQAHETQYF; CDR3 DNA: TGCGCCAGCAGCCAAGCCCACGAGACCCAGTACTTC
D gene: TRBD1; clone size: -; V gene: TRBV9; J gene: TRBJ2-2; CDR3 length: 14; CDR3 protein: CASSPWTGSGELFF; CDR3 DNA: TGTGCCAGCAGCCCCTGGACAGGGTCCGGGGAGCTGTTTTTT
D gene: -; clone size: -; V gene: TRBV4-1; J gene: TRBJ2-5; CDR3 length: 14; CDR3 protein: CASSQHRDSETQYF; CDR3 DNA: TGCGCCAGCAGCCAACACAGGGATTCGGAGACCCAGTACTTC
D gene: -; clone size: -; V gene: TRBV4-1; J gene: TRBJ1-4; CDR3 length: 16; CDR3 protein: CASSQGPTGNYEKLFF; CDR3 DNA: TGCGCCAGCAGCCAAGGCCCCACAGGGAATTATGAAAAACTGTTTTTT
D gene: -; clone size: -; V gene: TRBV6-6; J gene: TRBJ1-2; CDR3 length: 14; CDR3 protein: CASSYTQGGYGYTF; CDR3 DNA: TGTGCCAGCAGTTATACACAGGGTGGCTATGGCTACACCTTC
D gene: -; clone size: -; V gene: TRBV13; J gene: TRBJ2-3; CDR3 length: 17; CDR3 protein: CASSYPSEDLATDTQYF; CDR3 DNA: TGTGCCAGCAGCTACCCATCGGAGGACCTAGCCACAGATACGCAGTATTTT
D gene: -; clone size: -; V gene: TRBV9; J gene: TRBJ1-2; CDR3 length: 13; CDR3 protein: CASSALSAGGYTF; CDR3 DNA: TGTGCCAGCAGCGCACTCAGTGCTGGTGGCTACACCTTC
D gene: -; clone size: -; V gene: TRBV27; J gene: TRBJ1-4; CDR3 length: 16; CDR3 protein: CASSLLGVTGNEKLFF; CDR3 DNA: TGTGCCAGCAGTTTATTGGGCGTTACGGGGAATGAAAAACTGTTTTTT
D gene: TRBD1; clone size: -; V gene: TRBV19; J gene: TRBJ1-1; CDR3 length: 15; CDR3 protein: CASSNPRQGDTEAFF; CDR3 DNA: TGTGCCAGTAGCAACCCAAGACAGGGGGACACTGAAGCTTTCTTT
D gene: -; clone size: -; V gene: TRBV4-1; J gene: TRBJ1-5; CDR3 length: 15; CDR3 protein: CASSQDLRGNQPQHF; CDR3 DNA: TGCGCCAGCAGCCAAGATCTCAGGGGCAATCAGCCCCAGCATTTT
D gene: -; clone size: once; V gene: TRBV7-9; J gene: TRBJ2-7; CDR3 length: 14; CDR3 protein: CASSSRANDYEQYF; CDR3 DNA: TGTGCCAGCAGCTCAAGGGCAAACGACTACGAGCAGTACTTC
D gene: TRBD2; clone size: -; V gene: TRBV7-8; J gene: TRBJ2-3; CDR3 length: 14; CDR3 protein: CASSFSGGADTQYF; CDR3 DNA: TGTGCCAGCAGCTTTAGCGGGGGGGCAGATACGCAGTATTTT
D gene: -; clone size: -; V gene: TRBV4-2; J gene: TRBJ1-4; CDR3 length: 15; CDR3 protein: CASSQGGRSNEKLFF; CDR3 DNA: TGTGCCAGCAGCCAAGGGGGCAGGTCAAATGAAAAACTGTTTTTT
D gene: -; clone size: -; V gene: TRBV5-6; J gene: TRBJ2-5; CDR3 length: 16; CDR3 protein: CASSLALTGFSETQYF; CDR3 DNA: TGTGCCAGCAGCTTGGCCCTTACAGGGTTCTCGGAGACCCAGTACTTC
D gene: -; clone size: -; V gene: TRBV4-1; J gene: TRBJ1-4; CDR3 length: 17; CDR3 protein: CASSPLVEADVNEKLFF; CDR3 DNA: TGCGCCAGCAGCCCCCTGGTTGAGGCAGACGTTAATGAAAAACTGTTTTTT
D gene: -; clone size: -; V gene: TRBV5-6; J gene: TRBJ1-4; CDR3 length: 13; CDR3 protein: CASSPNQGPKLFF; CDR3 DNA: TGTGCCAGCAGCCCTAACCAGGGGCCGAAACTGTTTTTT
D gene: TRBD1; clone size: -; V gene: TRBV14; J gene: TRBJ2-7; CDR3 length: 15; CDR3 protein: CASSQGAGGWYEQYF; CDR3 DNA: TGTGCCAGCAGCCAAGGCGCAGGGGGCTGGTACGAGCAGTACTTC
D gene: -; clone size: -; V gene: TRBV11-2; J gene: TRBJ2-1; CDR3 length: 11; CDR3 protein: CASSLNREQFF; CDR3 DNA: TGTGCCAGCAGCCTAAACCGGGAGCAGTTCTTC
D gene: TRBD1; clone size: -; V gene: TRBV4-3; J gene: TRBJ1-1; CDR3 length: 14; CDR3 protein: CASSTDRGNTEAFF; CDR3 DNA: TGCGCCAGCAGTACAGACAGGGGGAACACTGAAGCTTTCTTT
D gene: -; clone size: -; V gene: TRBV27; J gene: TRBJ1-2; CDR3 length: 16; CDR3 protein: CASKAWAGTMNYGYTF; CDR3 DNA: TGTGCCAGCAAAGCATGGGCAGGTACAATGAACTATGGCTACACCTTC
D gene: TRBD2; clone size: -; V gene: TRBV4-2; J gene: TRBJ2-3; CDR3 length: 16; CDR3 protein: CASSQAPSGGSDTQYF; CDR3 DNA: TGTGCCAGCAGCCAAGCCCCTAGCGGGGGCTCAGATACGCAGTATTTT
D gene: -; clone size: -; V gene: TRBV29-1; J gene: TRBJ2-2; CDR3 length: 12; CDR3 protein: CSGVGGTGELFF; CDR3 DNA: TGCAGCGGGGTAGGGGGGACCGGGGAGCTGTTTTTT
D gene: TRBD1; clone size: -; V gene: TRBV19; J gene: TRBJ2-5; CDR3 length: 11; CDR3 protein: CASSRQGTQYF; CDR3 DNA: TGTGCCAGTAGCAGACAGGGGACCCAGTACTTC
D gene: TRBD1; clone size: -; V gene: TRBV6-5; J gene: TRBJ2-7; CDR3 length: 15; CDR3 protein: CASSSGTGATYEQYF; CDR3 DNA: TGTGCCAGCAGCTCCGGGACAGGGGCCACCTACGAGCAGTACTTC
D gene: TRBD2; clone size: once; V gene: TRBV7-9; J gene: TRBJ2-7; CDR3 length: 18; CDR3 protein: CASSSNQGLAGDLYEQYF; CDR3 DNA: TGTGCCAGCAGCTCGAACCAGGGACTAGCGGGAGATCTGTACGAGCAGTACTTC
D gene: TRBD1; clone size: once; V gene: TRBV9; J gene: TRBJ2-1; CDR3 length: 15; CDR3 protein: CASSRTGGNYNEQFF; CDR3 DNA: TGTGCCAGCAGCCGCACAGGGGGCAACTACAATGAGCAGTTCTTC
D gene: -; clone size: -; V gene: TRBV5-1; J gene: TRBJ2-6; CDR3 length: 16; CDR3 protein: CASSLDRNSGANVLTF; CDR3 DNA: TGCGCCAGCAGCTTGGATAGAAACTCTGGGGCCAACGTCCTGACTTTC
D gene: -; clone size: -; V gene: TRBV7-6; J gene: TRBJ2-7; CDR3 length: 13; CDR3 protein: CASSPGGTYEQYF; CDR3 DNA: TGTGCCAGCAGCCCAGGGGGGACCTACGAGCAGTACTTC
D gene: -; clone size: -; V gene: TRBV28; J gene: TRBJ1-5; CDR3 length: 15; CDR3 protein: CASSFQPDPNQPQHF; CDR3 DNA: TGTGCCAGCAGTTTTCAGCCTGACCCCAATCAGCCCCAGCATTTT
D gene: -; clone size: -; V gene: TRBV6-1; J gene: TRBJ1-3; CDR3 length: 14; CDR3 protein: CASSHLTSGNTIYF; CDR3 DNA: TGTGCCAGCAGCCATCTAACTTCTGGAAACACCATATATTTT
D gene: -; clone size: -; V gene: TRBV28; J gene: TRBJ1-2; CDR3 length: 13; CDR3 protein: CASSSRGFYGYTF; CDR3 DNA: TGTGCCAGCAGTTCCCGGGGATTCTATGGCTACACCTTC
D gene: -; clone size: -; V gene: TRBV4-3; J gene: TRBJ2-2; CDR3 length: 13; CDR3 protein: CASSRGNTGELFF; CDR3 DNA: TGCGCCAGCAGCCGGGGGAACACCGGGGAGCTGTTTTTT
D gene: -; clone size: -; V gene: TRBV5-1; J gene: TRBJ1-2; CDR3 length: 13; CDR3 protein: CASSLEDGYGYTF; CDR3 DNA: TGCGCCAGCAGCTTGGAAGACGGCTATGGCTACACCTTC
D gene: -; clone size: -; V gene: TRBV4-3; J gene: TRBJ2-3; CDR3 length: 14; CDR3 protein: CASSQEWETDTQYF; CDR3 DNA: TGCGCCAGCAGCCAAGAATGGGAGACGGATACGCAGTATTTT
D gene: -; clone size: -; V gene: TRBV27; J gene: TRBJ1-2; CDR3 length: 14; CDR3 protein: CASSRGTESYGYTF; CDR3 DNA: TGTGCCAGCTCCCGCGGGACGGAAAGCTATGGCTACACCTTC
D gene: -; clone size: once; V gene: TRBV29-1; J gene: TRBJ1-4; CDR3 length: 13; CDR3 protein: CSVEPARDEKLFF; CDR3 DNA: TGCAGCGTTGAACCGGCCCGAGACGAAAAACTGTTTTTT
D gene: -; clone size: -; V gene: TRBV13; J gene: TRBJ2-6; CDR3 length: 18; CDR3 protein: CASSLGYADRSRNNVLTF; CDR3 DNA: TGTGCCAGCAGCTTAGGGTATGCAGACAGGTCCCGGAACAACGTCCTGACTTTC
D gene: -; clone size: -; V gene: TRBV6-5; J gene: TRBJ2-7; CDR3 length: 15; CDR3 protein: CASSYSGHHSYEQYF; CDR3 DNA: TGTGCCAGCAGTTACTCGGGCCACCACTCCTACGAGCAGTACTTC
D gene: -; clone size: -; V gene: TRBV10-3; J gene: TRBJ2-7; CDR3 length: 15; CDR3 protein: CAISELGVPEDEQYF; CDR3 DNA: TGTGCCATCAGTGAGCTCGGGGTTCCTGAGGACGAGCAGTACTTC
D gene: -; clone size: -; V gene: TRBV5-6; J gene: TRBJ1-5; CDR3 length: 14; CDR3 protein: CASSLEGGQGSKHF; CDR3 DNA: TGTGCCAGCAGCCTGGAGGGGGGCCAGGGGTCGAAGCATTTT
D gene: -; clone size: -; V gene: TRBV5-5; J gene: TRBJ1-1; CDR3 length: 17; CDR3 protein: CASSPYQGPGPSTEAFF; CDR3 DNA: TGTGCCAGCAGCCCCTACCAGGGGCCGGGCCCCTCCACTGAAGCTTTCTTT
D gene: -; clone size: -; V gene: TRBV29-1; J gene: TRBJ1-1; CDR3 length: 12; CDR3 protein: CSVVGGNTEAFF; CDR3 DNA: TGCAGCGTTGTCGGCGGTAACACTGAAGCTTTCTTT